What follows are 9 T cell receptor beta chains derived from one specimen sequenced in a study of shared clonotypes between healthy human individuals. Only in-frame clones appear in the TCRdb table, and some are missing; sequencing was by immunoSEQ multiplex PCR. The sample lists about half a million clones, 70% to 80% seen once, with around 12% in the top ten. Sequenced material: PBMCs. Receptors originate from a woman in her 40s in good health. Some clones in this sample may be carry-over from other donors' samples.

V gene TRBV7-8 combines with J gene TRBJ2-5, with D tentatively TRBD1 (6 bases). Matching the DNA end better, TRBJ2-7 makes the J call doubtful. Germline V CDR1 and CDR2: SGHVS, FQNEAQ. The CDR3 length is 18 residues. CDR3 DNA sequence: TGTGCCAGCAGCCTCTTTTCCCAAGGGGGAACAACTTTTGGCGAGCAGTACTTC. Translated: CASSLFSQGGTTFGEQYF.

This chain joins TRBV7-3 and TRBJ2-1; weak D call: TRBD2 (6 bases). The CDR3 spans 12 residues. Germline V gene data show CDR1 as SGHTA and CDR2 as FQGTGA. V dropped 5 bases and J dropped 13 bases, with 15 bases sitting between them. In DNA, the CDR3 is TGTGCCAGCAGCGGGGACTCCACCAATCAGTTCTTC. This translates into CASSGDSTNQFF.

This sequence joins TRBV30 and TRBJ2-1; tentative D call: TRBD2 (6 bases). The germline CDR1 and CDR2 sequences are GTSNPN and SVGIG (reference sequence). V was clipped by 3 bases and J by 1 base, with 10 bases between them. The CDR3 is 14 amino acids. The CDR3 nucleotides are TGTGCCTGGAGATGGGGAGGTTCCTACAATGAGCAGTTCTTC. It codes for CAWRWGGSYNEQFF. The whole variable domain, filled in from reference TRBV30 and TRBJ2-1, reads SQTIHQWPATLVQPVGSPLSLECTVEGTSNPNLYWYRQAAGRGLQLLFYSVGIGQISSEVPQNLSASRPQDRQFILSSKKLLLSDSGFYLCAWRWGGSYNEQFFGPGTRLTVL.

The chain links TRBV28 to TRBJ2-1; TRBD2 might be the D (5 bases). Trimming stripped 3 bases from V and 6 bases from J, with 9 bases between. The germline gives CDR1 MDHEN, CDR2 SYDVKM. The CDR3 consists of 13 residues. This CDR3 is CASSFQRANEQFF. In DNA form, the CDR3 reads TGTGCCAGCAGTTTCCAGAGGGCCAATGAGCAGTTCTTC.

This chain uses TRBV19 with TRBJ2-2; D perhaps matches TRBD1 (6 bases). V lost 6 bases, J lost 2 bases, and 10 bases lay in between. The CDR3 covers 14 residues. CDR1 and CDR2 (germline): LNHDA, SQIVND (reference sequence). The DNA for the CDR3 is TGTGCCAGTAGGCTGGACAGCAACACCGGGGAGCTGTTTTTT. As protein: CASRLDSNTGELFF.

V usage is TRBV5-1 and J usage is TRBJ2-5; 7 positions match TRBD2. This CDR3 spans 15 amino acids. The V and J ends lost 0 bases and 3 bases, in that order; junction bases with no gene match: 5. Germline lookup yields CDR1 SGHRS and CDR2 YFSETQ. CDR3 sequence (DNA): TGCGCCAGCAGCTTGGCCGGTACTAGCGAAGAGACCCAGTACTTC. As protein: CASSLAGTSEETQYF.

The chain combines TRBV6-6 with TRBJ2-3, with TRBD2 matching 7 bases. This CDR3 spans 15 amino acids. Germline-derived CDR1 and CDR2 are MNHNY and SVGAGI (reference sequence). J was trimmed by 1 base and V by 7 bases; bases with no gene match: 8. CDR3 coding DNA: TGTGCCAGCAAACGGGGCGGGAGAGGCACAGATACGCAGTATTTT. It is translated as CASKRGGRGTDTQYF.

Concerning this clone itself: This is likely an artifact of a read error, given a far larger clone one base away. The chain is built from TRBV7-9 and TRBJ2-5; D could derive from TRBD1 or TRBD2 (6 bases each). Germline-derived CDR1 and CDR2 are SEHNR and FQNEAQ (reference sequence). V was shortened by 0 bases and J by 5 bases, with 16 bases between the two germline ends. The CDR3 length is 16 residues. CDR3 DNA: TGTGCCAGCAGCTTAGCCCCCCTAGGGGGGCTGGAGACCCAGTACTTC. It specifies CASSLAPLGGLETQYF. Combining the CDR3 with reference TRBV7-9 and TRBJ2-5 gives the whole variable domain DTGVSQNPRHKITKRGQNVTFRCDPISEHNRLYWYRQTLGQGPEFLTYFQNEAQLEKSRLLSDRFSAERPKGSFSTLEIQRTEQGDSAMYLCASSLAPLGGLETQYFGPGTRLLVL.

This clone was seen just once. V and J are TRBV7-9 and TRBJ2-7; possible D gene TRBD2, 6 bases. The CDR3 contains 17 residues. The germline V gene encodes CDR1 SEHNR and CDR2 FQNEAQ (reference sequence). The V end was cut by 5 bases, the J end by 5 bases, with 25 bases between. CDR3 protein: CASSDMGRQTGGNEQYF. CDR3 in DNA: TGTGCCAGCAGCGACATGGGAAGACAGACCGGAGGGAACGAGCAGTACTTC.